This T cell receptor beta chain is drawn from a study of blood T cell repertoires in COVID-19. Some clones are missing from TCRdb's copy, which holds only in-frame ones; the method was immunoSEQ multiplex PCR. The repertoire holds about 220,000 clones, with 88% as singletons. Germline lookup yields CDR1 SGHDT and CDR2 YYEEEE. The CDR3 is 15 amino acids. Trimming shortened V by 6 bases and J by 5 bases, and 18 bases separated the two germline ends. This clonotype was sampled from a woman between 25 and 40 years old who had recovered from COVID-19. The V call is TRBV5-6, the J call TRBJ2-1, with D possibly TRBD2 on 6 matching bases. Sequenced: PBMCs or T cells enriched from blood (not recorded which). CDR3 region: CASNLGAGRHNEQFF. The CDR3 nucleotides are TGTGCCAGCAACCTAGGGGCGGGGCGTCACAATGAGCAGTTCTTC.